The rows below give T cell receptor beta chains drawn from one sample of a study of blood T cell repertoires in COVID-19. Sequenced by immunoSEQ multiplex PCR; TCRdb stores in-frame clones only, minus some. Among approximately 100,000 clones listed, roughly 90% were seen once. Sequenced input: peripheral blood. The receptor source for this set is a human donor in a cohort sampled during active COVID-19. Each CDR3 is given without its conserved first and last residue. A D gene is named only where the DNA matches it firmly.

V gene: TRBV9
D gene: -
CDR3 protein: ASSVEAGRTDTQY

V gene: TRBV28
D gene: -
CDR3 protein: ASSFGQLAKNIQY

V gene: TRBV18
D gene: -
CDR3 protein: ASSRSGGTANEQF

V gene: TRBV3-1/TRBV3-2
D gene: TRBD2
CDR3 protein: ASSQEGLREVKF

V gene: TRBV28
D gene: -
CDR3 protein: ASSYEPNSPLH

V gene: TRBV5-6
D gene: -
CDR3 protein: ASRSRLKGIYEQY

V gene: TRBV3-1/TRBV3-2
D gene: TRBD2
CDR3 protein: ASSHLAGGYNEQF

V gene: TRBV5-1
D gene: TRBD1
CDR3 protein: ASSLGQGPYEQY

V gene: TRBV12-3/TRBV12-4
D gene: TRBD1
CDR3 protein: ASGTGAFETQY

V gene: TRBV4-2
D gene: TRBD1
CDR3 protein: ASSQPLTGVGETQY

V gene: TRBV19
D gene: -
CDR3 protein: ASKTGNTEAF

V gene: TRBV7-2
D gene: TRBD1
CDR3 protein: ASSLGTGRNQPQH

V gene: TRBV15
D gene: -
CDR3 protein: ATSRDRGDTQY

V gene: TRBV19
D gene: TRBD1
CDR3 protein: AGQGKYNIQY

V gene: TRBV28
D gene: -
CDR3 protein: ASSITQGQQPQH

V gene: TRBV27
D gene: -
CDR3 protein: ASSRAAGRNSPLH

V gene: TRBV3-1/TRBV3-2
D gene: TRBD2
CDR3 protein: ASSRGLAGQETQY

V gene: TRBV6-1
D gene: TRBD1
CDR3 protein: ASSEGIQGAGTDTQY

V gene: TRBV3-1/TRBV3-2
D gene: TRBD2
CDR3 protein: ASSLISGGFTDTQY

V gene: TRBV5-4
D gene: -
CDR3 protein: ASSVKTLPPADTQY

V gene: TRBV7-7
D gene: TRBD2
CDR3 protein: ASSPGLAGVGEQY

V gene: TRBV5-6
D gene: TRBD1
CDR3 protein: ASSPSGTGGLYEQY

V gene: TRBV7-9
D gene: TRBD1
CDR3 protein: ASSYLGGATTEAF

V gene: TRBV24-1
D gene: -
CDR3 protein: ATSDMGAPTYNEQF

V gene: TRBV6-2/TRBV6-3
D gene: TRBD1
CDR3 protein: ASNPHRDRVWVHQPQH

V gene: TRBV15
D gene: TRBD1
CDR3 protein: ATSRVHWTGWDQPQH

V gene: TRBV10-3
D gene: TRBD2
CDR3 protein: AISGRTSGDQRTYNEQF

V gene: TRBV5-1
D gene: TRBD1
CDR3 protein: ASRPAGTEGNEQF

V gene: TRBV6-1
D gene: -
CDR3 protein: ASSEESGFGGGTNTGELF

V gene: TRBV19
D gene: -
CDR3 protein: ASSIAPRQSSYEQY

V gene: TRBV28
D gene: -
CDR3 protein: ASSLEGQWQALNTGELF

V gene: TRBV19
D gene: TRBD2
CDR3 protein: ASTSRGGLNNEQF

V gene: TRBV18
D gene: -
CDR3 protein: ASSPPSRAYEQY

V gene: TRBV11-2
D gene: -
CDR3 protein: ASSVDRKFAYEQY

V gene: TRBV5-4
D gene: -
CDR3 protein: ASSLGLINSPLH

V gene: TRBV16
D gene: TRBD2
CDR3 protein: ASSQYLTSGSSYNEQF

V gene: TRBV7-9
D gene: TRBD2
CDR3 protein: ASSLRGELETQY

V gene: TRBV27
D gene: -
CDR3 protein: ASSLSRGTDTQY

V gene: TRBV6-4
D gene: -
CDR3 protein: ASSDRGQRGNYGYT

V gene: TRBV30
D gene: TRBD1
CDR3 protein: ASTTGGNYGYT

V gene: TRBV21-1
D gene: -
CDR3 protein: ASSKEDRGSNQPQH

V gene: TRBV4-2
D gene: TRBD2
CDR3 protein: ASGLAGVDEQF

V gene: TRBV11-2
D gene: -
CDR3 protein: ASSKTSVGELF

V gene: TRBV28
D gene: TRBD2
CDR3 protein: ASSSLIERSGRATGELF

V gene: TRBV28
D gene: TRBD2
CDR3 protein: ASSLGTSGSNEQF

V gene: TRBV7-9
D gene: -
CDR3 protein: AWEGVLRNEQF

V gene: TRBV5-6
D gene: -
CDR3 protein: ASSQLDSGYT

V gene: TRBV9
D gene: -
CDR3 protein: ASSATGTYYNEQF

V gene: TRBV14
D gene: -
CDR3 protein: ASSQDQVGSGTDTQY

V gene: TRBV18
D gene: -
CDR3 protein: ASSLGADTEAF

V gene: TRBV15
D gene: TRBD1
CDR3 protein: ATSRDRADTEAF

V gene: TRBV10-3
D gene: TRBD2
CDR3 protein: AISGASGSTDTQY

V gene: TRBV28
D gene: -
CDR3 protein: ASSPAASAINSPLH

V gene: TRBV7-9
D gene: -
CDR3 protein: ASSSTERHPGQF

V gene: TRBV7-9
D gene: -
CDR3 protein: ASSPHPGRGLEKLF